These T cell receptor beta chains were read from a single sample in a study of T cell responses to AZD1222 COVID-19 vaccine. Profiling relied on immunoSEQ multiplex PCR, and the TCRdb table lists in-frame clones only, not all of them. This table has 170,000 or so clones, over 75% appearing once. The sequencing used peripheral blood, collected on day 0 of AZD1222 vaccination. The receptor source for this set is an adult in good health. Both conserved end residues are part of each CDR3. Fields, in order: clone size, D gene, V gene, CDR3 protein. A D gene is named only where the DNA matches it firmly. Clone size is not always given. Where it is, it says once, few, many or a class for expanded clones.

-	-	TRBV14	CASSQDLGGSPLHF
few	-	TRBV6-2/TRBV6-3	CASSSRGARVGAFF
-	TRBD1	TRBV5-6	CASSFFSGTVNSPLHF
-	TRBD2	TRBV3-1/TRBV3-2	CASSLGLASTDTQYF
-	-	TRBV20-1	CSARGDSEQYF
-	TRBD1	TRBV11-2	CASSNRGTGGTDTQYF
-	-	TRBV15	CATSRGATWAQYF
-	TRBD1	TRBV15	CATSREWDSRYSNQPQHF
-	-	TRBV9	CASSVGGREGQPQHF
-	-	TRBV30	CAFRVGAEAFF
-	-	TRBV28	CASSPPVGGTDTQYF
-	TRBD1	TRBV5-1	CASSSHPGQTDTGELFF
-	TRBD2	TRBV4-2	CASSQDLTSGGPNEQFF
-	-	TRBV15	CATSRQDPGEGDTQYF
-	-	TRBV5-4	CASSLSTDTQYF
-	TRBD1	TRBV27	CASSLRTGGGQPQHF
-	TRBD2	TRBV7-9	CASSLREGRQETQYF
-	TRBD1	TRBV6-5	CASRSTGTYGYTF
-	-	TRBV6-5	CASRPGQYLAQPQHF
-	-	TRBV30	CAWSPDRYNEQFF
-	-	TRBV10-2	CASSESHEQYF
-	-	TRBV12-3/TRBV12-4	CASSLSRDLYF
-	-	TRBV13	CASSLAGNTEAFF
-	-	TRBV7-9	CASSLSAVYEQYF
-	-	TRBV6-5	CATLGLPSYEQYF
-	TRBD1	TRBV6-2/TRBV6-3	CASSYSPHRGPDEQYF
-	TRBD1	TRBV7-8	CASNQRQGAWETQYF
-	-	TRBV5-1	CASSSYPRGKLAYEQYF
-	-	TRBV7-2	CASSLARMNGYTF
few	-	TRBV10-3	CAITETTANYGYTF
-	TRBD1	TRBV7-6	CASSLRTGRGGNQPQHF
-	TRBD2	TRBV18	CASSPGTSGWNEQFF
few	-	TRBV5-6	CASSLWWGNYGYTF
-	TRBD1	TRBV7-8	CASSLVSGGNTKRSYEQYF
-	-	TRBV30	CAWSPRGQLTQPQHF